These 8 T cell receptor beta chains share one sample of origin, sequenced in a study of blood T cells in healthy people across ages. Through a sample-barcoded 5' primer and a J-beta primer mix, a second PCR was run for roughly 7 to 12 cycles. TCRdb re-analysed the 5' RACE reads in MiXCR, keeping a single row per CDR3 protein. This table has roughly 2 million distinct CDR3 sequences, roughly 52% appearing once. The sample was blood. The receptors originated from a middle-aged woman in good health.

J is TRBJ2-5 and V is TRBV20-1, with D uncertain. The CDR3 is made up of 13 amino acids. Per the germline V gene, CDR1 is DFQATT and CDR2 is SNEGSKA (reference sequence). Trimming stripped 3 bases from V and 3 bases from J, with 11 bases between. The CDR3: CSARYGREETQYF. CDR3 nucleotides: TGCAGTGCTAGGTATGGCAGAGAAGAGACCCAGTACTTC.

The chain links TRBV2 to TRBJ2-3; D might be TRBD1 or TRBD2, each matching 5 bases. V was pared by 10 bases and J by 2 bases, with 22 bases between. The CDR3 covers 16 residues. Germline V gene sequence: CDR1 SNHLY, CDR2 FYNNEI. The CDR3 DNA is TGTGCCATCTTTCCCATGGGTCAGGGACCCACAGATACGCAGTATTTT. This codes for CAIFPMGQGPTDTQYF.

This clonotype was found a few times. V is TRBV18 and J is TRBJ2-5, with D unclear. The J call is in doubt because the DNA end fits TRBJ2-7 better. The V gene's germline CDR1 is KGHSH and CDR2 LQKENI. This CDR3 is 13 amino acids long. The CDR3 bases are TGTGCCAGCTCACCCACACCTCAGGCCGAGCAGTACTTC. Protein: CASSPTPQAEQYF.

V is TRBV9 and J is TRBJ2-1; maybe TRBD2 (5 bases). V was clipped by 1 base and J by 5 bases, with 10 bases between them. Germline V gene data show CDR1 as SGDLS and CDR2 as YYNGEE. The CDR3 totals 14 residues. Here the CDR3 reads CASSVLALDNEQFF. CDR3 sequence (DNA): TGTGCCAGCAGCGTACTAGCCTTAGACAATGAGCAGTTCTTC.

This sequence joins TRBV20-1 and TRBJ2-5; D could derive from TRBD1 or TRBD2 (5 bases each). V lost 6 bases and J 12 bases, leaving 29 bases between the germline ends. Germline CDR1 and CDR2: DFQATT and SNEGSKA (reference sequence). This CDR3 is 15 amino acids long. In DNA form, the CDR3 reads TGCAGTGCGGGCGCTATTAGCCTCCTTTTGGGGGTTGAGTACTTC. It codes for CSAGAISLLLGVEYF.

This clonotype was found a few times. The V gene is TRBV7-9, the J gene TRBJ2-7, with D possibly TRBD1 on 6 matching bases. V lost 3 bases, J lost 10 bases, and 22 bases lay in between. CDR3 size: 15 residues. CDR1 SEHNR and CDR2 FQNEAQ come from the germline V gene (reference sequence). This CDR3 reads CASSLVQGRSDIQYF. The CDR3 DNA follows: TGTGCCAGCAGCTTGGTACAGGGTCGGTCGGATATTCAGTACTTC. Variable domain in full (rest from reference TRBV7-9 and TRBJ2-7): DTGVSQNPRHKITKRGQNVTFRCDPISEHNRLYWYRQTLGQGPEFLTYFQNEAQLEKSRLLSDRFSAERPKGSFSTLEIQRTEQGDSAMYLCASSLVQGRSDIQYFGPGTRLTVT.

This clonotype appeared a single time. The V call is TRBV20-1, the J call TRBJ2-2, with D perhaps matching TRBD2 (5 bases). Trimming stripped 0 bases from V and 0 bases from J, with 11 bases between. CDR1 DFQATT and CDR2 SNEGSKA come from the germline V gene (reference sequence). The CDR3 runs 16 residues. The CDR3 here is CSARDPNGANTGELFF. DNA for the CDR3: TGCAGTGCTAGAGATCCCAACGGGGCGAACACCGGGGAGCTGTTTTTT.

There are many counts of this clonotype. This sequence joins TRBV10-1 and TRBJ2-4, with 9 bases aligning to TRBD1. The CDR3 contains 17 residues. The V gene end was trimmed by 2 bases and the J gene end by 5 bases; junction bases not matched to a gene: 10. Germline lookup yields CDR1 WNHNN and CDR2 SYGVQD (reference sequence). The DNA of the CDR3 is TGCGCCAGCAGTGAGGGGGACAGGGATAGTGTCGAAAACATTCAGTACTTC. This sequence encodes CASSEGDRDSVENIQYF.